The 20 T cell receptor beta chains below were found in one sample sequenced in a study of PD-1 blockade in classical Hodgkin lymphoma (dated by TCRdb to 2020 to 2021). Receptor amplification or capture employed the immunoSEQ multiplex PCR assay. Sourced from immuneACCESS, this table was stored by TCRdb with only in-frame sequences that have V and J called. A share of the clones is absent; for the studies checked, an unresolved V gene accounts for under half, and the remainder has no known explanation. The sample includes under 8,000 clones, with just under 80% observed a single time. 4% of the sample belongs to the ten largest clones. The time point tag for this specimen amounts to: cycle 1 day 1 (C1D1), immediately before nivolumab initiation. Relapse after autologous stem cell transplantation had occurred in all trial patients, and cohorts A, B and C were distinguished by prior brentuximab vedotin exposure. Magnetic negative selection with a Miltenyi CD4+ T cell isolation kit was used to purify CD4+ T cells from thawed PBMCs.

Sequenced material: CD4+ T cells from blood, taken at baseline. The receptors here all came from a human donor with classical Hodgkin lymphoma.

The chain is built from TRBV7-2 and TRBJ2-2; D not certain. The length of the CDR3 is 15 residues. V was shortened by 1 base and J by 1 base, with 7 bases between the two germline ends. Germline V lookup: CDR1 SGHTA, CDR2 FQGNSA. CDR3 protein: CASSLVTLNTGELFF. The CDR3 nucleotides are TGTGCCAGCAGCTTAGTTACCCTGAACACCGGGGAGCTGTTTTTT. The entire variable domain, with the rest obtained from reference TRBV7-2 and TRBJ2-2, is as follows: GAGVSQSPSNKVTEKGKDVELRCDPISGHTALYWYRQSLGQGLEFLIYFQGNSAPDKSGLPSDRFSAERTGGSVSTLTIQRTQQEDSAVYLCASSLVTLNTGELFFGEGSRLTVL.

This sequence joins TRBV5-6 and TRBJ2-7; D remains ambiguous. V was cut by 4 bases and J by 4 bases, with 15 bases left in between. Per germline, CDR1 SGHDT and CDR2 YYEEEE. There are 14 residues in the CDR3. The CDR3 bases are TGTGCCAGCAGCCTGCCCTATGGAGAGTACGAGCAGTACTTC. This codes for CASSLPYGEYEQYF.

The chain uses TRBV15 and TRBJ1-1, with 8 bases fitting TRBD1. Trimming took 1 base from V and 7 from J; bases not matched to a gene: 14. The germline V gene has CDR1 LNHNV and CDR2 YYDKDF (reference sequence). This CDR3 has 17 amino acids. The CDR3 spells CATSRGGRSGGPFEAFF. CDR3 in DNA: TGTGCCACCAGCAGAGGCGGTAGGTCAGGGGGCCCGTTTGAAGCTTTCTTT.

The chain links TRBV13 to TRBJ2-2; D is unresolved. Germline V gives CDR1 PRHDT, CDR2 FYEKMQ (reference sequence). V lost 5 bases and J 7 bases, leaving 11 bases between the germline ends. CDR3 length: 13 residues. The CDR3 sequence is CASSIKRNGELFF. CDR3 DNA sequence: TGTGCCAGCAGCATCAAAAGGAACGGGGAGCTGTTTTTT.

The chain has TRBV5-8 and TRBJ2-5, with 8 bases identical to TRBD2. Germline V CDR1 and CDR2: SGHTS, YDEGEE. This CDR3 region has 14 residues. With V trimmed by 3 bases and J by 1 base, 2 bases remained unmatched. Here the CDR3 DNA reads TGTGCCAGCAGCTCGCTAGCGGGCCAAGAGACCCAGTACTTC. Protein sequence: CASSSLAGQETQYF.

The chain couples TRBV6-1 to TRBJ1-6; D not resolved. V gave up 0 bases and J gave up 9 bases, with 6 bases separating them. CDR3 length equals 13 residues. Germline CDR1 MNHNS, CDR2 SASEGT. This CDR3 is CASSEAWGSPLHF. The CDR3 bases are TGTGCCAGCAGTGAAGCTTGGGGTTCACCCCTCCACTTT.

The CDR3 DNA sequence: TGTGCCAGCTCACCCGGGACAGGGACCTATGAAGCTTTCTTT. It encodes CASSPGTGTYEAFF. The chain joins TRBV18 to TRBJ1-1; 9 nucleotides line up with TRBD1. V lost 3 bases and J lost 7; bases outside the gene matches: 6. The germline V gene has CDR1 KGHSH and CDR2 LQKENI. The CDR3 consists of 14 residues.

The chain joins TRBV28 to TRBJ2-4, with a possible D match to TRBD1 (6 bases). Germline V gene sequence: CDR1 MDHEN, CDR2 SYDVKM. There are 16 residues in the CDR3. V lost 3 bases and J 0 bases, leaving 12 bases between the germline ends. The DNA for the CDR3 is TGTGCCAGCAGTTTTCGGACAGACTCAGCCAAAAACATTCAGTACTTC. Its protein product is CASSFRTDSAKNIQYF.

This clone is a singleton in its sample. The gene calls are TRBV4-3 and TRBJ2-1; 9 bases match TRBD2. Germline CDR1 reads LGHNA; CDR2 reads YSLEER. Trimming at V came to 2 bases and at J to 5 bases, leaving 4 bases not matched to a gene. The CDR3 is 15 amino acids. CDR3 in DNA: TGCGCCAGCAGCCAAACTAGCGGGTTGGACAATGAGCAGTTCTTC. Encoded protein: CASSQTSGLDNEQFF.

The genes are TRBV5-6 and TRBJ2-7; TRBD2 matches 10 bases. The germline V gene encodes CDR1 SGHDT and CDR2 YYEEEE. The junction had 2 bases not matched to a gene; V was cut back by 2 bases and J by 0 bases. This CDR3 has 15 amino acids. The CDR3 DNA reads as TGTGCCAGCAGCTTCGGACTAGCGGACTCCTACGAGCAGTACTTC. Its protein is CASSFGLADSYEQYF.

This clone appeared a few times. CDR3: CASSIEGGQPQHF. The CDR3 coding sequence is TGTGCCAGTAGTATAGAAGGGGGCCAGCCCCAGCATTTT. V and J are TRBV19 and TRBJ1-5; 7 positions agree with TRBD1. The germline V gene encodes CDR1 LNHDA and CDR2 SQIVND (reference sequence). This CDR3 contains 13 residues. V lost 0 bases, J lost 7 bases, and 0 bases stayed unmatched.

CDR3 sequence: CASSSGTANTGELFF. CDR3 nucleotides: TGTGCCAGCAGTTCCGGGACAGCTAACACCGGGGAGCTGTTTTTT. The rearrangement joins TRBV2 to TRBJ2-2; 7 bases agree with TRBD1. The CDR3 totals 15 residues. The ends lost 5 bases at V and 2 bases at J; junction bases unmatched: 5. The germline V gene encodes CDR1 SNHLY and CDR2 FYNNEI.

The chain has TRBV29-1 and TRBJ2-7; 7 bases map to TRBD1. The V segment lost 6 bases and the J segment 1 base; nucleotides outside the gene matches: 12. Germline V gene data show CDR1 as SQVTM and CDR2 as ANQGSEA. The CDR3 runs to 15 residues. CDR3 bases: TGCAGCGTGGATCGGACAGGTGGAGGTTCCTACGAGCAGTACTTC. This codes for CSVDRTGGGSYEQYF.

This chain uses TRBV25-1 with TRBJ2-5, with D possibly being TRBD1 or TRBD2 (5 bases each). The CDR3 runs 17 residues. Germline V CDR1 and CDR2: MGHDK, SYGVNS. Trimming shortened V by 3 bases and J by 3 bases, and 20 bases separated the two germline ends. The CDR3 loop is CASSDSRTGPGKETQYF. The DNA for the CDR3 is TGTGCCAGCAGTGACTCTAGGACGGGGCCGGGGAAAGAGACCCAGTACTTC.

The chain joins TRBV7-8 to TRBJ2-6; TRBD2 is a possible D gene (5 bases). The CDR3 sequence is 17 residues long. The ends were cut back, 2 bases at V and 4 bases at J, with 15 bases in the middle. The germline CDR1 and CDR2 sequences are SGHVS and FQNEAQ. CDR3 protein: CASSLFRLLIGANVLTF. CDR3 sequence (DNA): TGTGCCAGCAGCTTATTTAGACTACTTATAGGGGCCAACGTCCTGACTTTC. The full variable domain, completed using reference TRBV7-8 and TRBJ2-6, is GAGVSQSPRYKVAKRGQDVALRCDPISGHVSLFWYQQALGQGPEFLTYFQNEAQLDKSGLPSDRFFAERPEGSVSTLKIQRTQQEDSAVYLCASSLFRLLIGANVLTFGAGSRLTVL.

A single count supports this clone. The chain employs TRBV6-6 and TRBJ2-1; no definite D call. The CDR3 sequence is 13 residues long. Germline V gene lookup returns CDR1 MNHNY and CDR2 SVGAGI (reference sequence). The germline V and J ends were trimmed by 4 bases and 6 bases, with 10 bases remaining between them. CDR3 residues: CASSLWGRNEQFF. The CDR3, as DNA: TGTGCCAGCAGTTTATGGGGTCGCAATGAGCAGTTCTTC.

This chain links TRBV10-1 with TRBJ2-7; 7 nucleotides align to TRBD1. The CDR3 is made up of 13 amino acids. Per germline, CDR1 WNHNN and CDR2 SYGVQD (reference sequence). Losses at the gene ends were 6 bases for V and 4 bases for J; bases not matched to a gene: 6. The CDR3 DNA follows: TGCGCCAGCAGCCCCGACAGGGCTTACGAGCAGTACTTC. The encoded protein is CASSPDRAYEQYF.

The chain combines TRBV7-8 with TRBJ2-7; possible D gene TRBD2, 5 bases. This CDR3 has 13 amino acids. Looked up from germline, CDR1 is SGHVS and CDR2 is FQNEAQ. Trimming took 4 bases from V and 4 from J, leaving 11 bases between them. CDR3 nucleotide sequence: TGTGCCAGCAGCTCAATTCCGGGATACGAGCAGTACGTC. The encoded protein is CASSSIPGYEQYV.

The chain links TRBV5-1 to TRBJ2-1; D is undetermined. This CDR3 spans 14 amino acids. The V end was cut by 7 bases, the J end by 6 bases, with 17 bases between. Germline CDR1 and CDR2: SGHRS and YFSETQ. CDR3 region: CASGDLNRGNEQFF. The CDR3 DNA is TGCGCCAGCGGCGACCTAAACCGAGGCAATGAGCAGTTCTTC. Together with reference TRBV5-1 and TRBJ2-1, the CDR3 gives the full variable domain: KAGVTQTPRYLIKTRGQQVTLSCSPISGHRSVSWYQQTPGQGLQFLFEYFSETQRNKGNFPGRFSGRQFSNSRSEMNVSTLELGDSALYLCASGDLNRGNEQFFGPGTRLTVL.

This clone was picked up one time. The V call is TRBV5-4, the J call TRBJ1-2; 8 positions match TRBD1. The junction had 9 bases not matched to a gene; V was cut back by 4 bases and J by 7 bases. CDR1 SGHNT and CDR2 YYREEE come from the germline V gene (reference sequence). This CDR3 is 14 amino acids long. This chain's CDR3 is CASSLNQGAGGYTF. The CDR3 DNA is TGTGCCAGCAGCCTTAACCAGGGGGCAGGTGGCTACACCTTC.